One and the same sample provided the 13 T cell receptor beta chains below, sequenced in a study of cytotoxic CD8 clonotypes in ibrutinib-treated CLL. TCRdb keeps only in-frame clones here, not all; method: immunoSEQ multiplex PCR. The data contain around 97,000 clones, almost 80% of them singletons. The input for sequencing was PBMCs, taken after 12 months of ibrutinib treatment. These receptors all come from a human donor with chronic lymphocytic leukemia.

The chain joins TRBV30 to TRBJ1-1; the D gene is possibly TRBD1 (6 bases). CDR1 and CDR2 (germline): GTSNPN, SVGIG (reference sequence). The V gene lost 4 bases and the J gene lost 4 bases, with 16 bases spanning the gap. The length of the CDR3 is 14 residues. The CDR3 sequence is CAWTARGRGTEAFF. The DNA of the CDR3 is TGTGCCTGGACCGCCAGGGGAAGAGGCACTGAAGCTTTCTTT.

V usage is TRBV7-2 and J usage is TRBJ1-4; possibly TRBD1 for D (6 bases). V lost 1 base and J 4 bases, leaving 13 bases between the germline ends. The CDR3 covers 16 residues. The V gene's germline CDR1 is SGHTA and CDR2 FQGNSA. CDR3: CASSLGGRGSNEKLFF. CDR3 sequence (DNA): TGTGCCAGCAGCTTAGGTGGCAGGGGAAGTAATGAAAAACTGTTTTTT.

The CDR3 DNA reads TGCGCCAGCAGTGCACAGATGAACACTGAAGCTTTCTTT. Translating it yields CASSAQMNTEAFF. V is TRBV10-2 and J is TRBJ1-1; the D is unclear. CDR3 length equals 13 residues. The germline V and J ends were trimmed by 4 bases and 0 bases, with 6 bases remaining between them. The V gene's germline CDR1 is WSHSY and CDR2 SAAADI.

DNA for the CDR3: TGTGCCAGCAGTGAAGGGGGACGGACTGAAGCTTTCTTT. Protein: CASSEGGRTEAFF. The rearrangement uses TRBV25-1 and TRBJ1-1; tentative D call: TRBD1 (5 bases). The V gene's germline CDR1 is MGHDK and CDR2 SYGVNS. Trimming left V 2 bases short and J 5 bases short, with 9 bases between. The CDR3 length is 13 residues.

The V and J genes are TRBV7-2 and TRBJ2-7, with D perhaps matching TRBD1 or TRBD2 (5 bases each). With 4 bases removed from V and 0 bases from J, the gap between germline ends came to 13 bases. Looked up from germline, CDR1 is SGHTA and CDR2 is FQGNSA. This CDR3 region has 15 residues. This CDR3 reads CASSSGLGDSYEQYF. The CDR3 DNA follows: TGTGCCAGCAGCTCTGGACTGGGGGACTCCTACGAGCAGTACTTC.

The chain couples TRBV23-1 to TRBJ1-2; maybe TRBD1 (5 bases). TRBV23-1 is treated as an ORF (open reading frame) with a function not yet certain. The CDR3 covers 14 residues. V lost 2 bases and J 0 bases, leaving 7 bases between the germline ends. The CDR3 protein is CASSQRGSNYGYTF. CDR3 nucleotides: TGCGCCAGCAGTCAACGGGGCTCTAACTATGGCTACACCTTC.

The gene calls are TRBV18 and TRBJ1-2; no definite D call. Germline V lookup: CDR1 KGHSH, CDR2 LQKENI. The CDR3 consists of 14 residues. The V end lost 1 base, the J end lost 8 bases, and 14 bases lay between the germline ends. The CDR3 nucleotides read TGTGCCAGCTCACCACAGGGAATGCTCTTCGGCTACACCTTC. This codes for CASSPQGMLFGYTF.

The chain is built from TRBV7-2 and TRBJ2-5, with TRBD2 identical over 9 bases. This CDR3 spans 15 amino acids. Germline V gene data show CDR1 as SGHTA and CDR2 as FQGNSA. The CDR3 DNA reads TGTGTTAAAGCGAAGGCTAGCGGGGACCAAGAGACCCAGTACTTC. It encodes CVKAKASGDQETQYF.

The chain combines TRBV9 with TRBJ2-6; D remains unclear. Trimming removed 0 bases at V and 0 bases at J, with 10 bases between. This CDR3 comprises 17 residues. The germline V gene has CDR1 SGDLS and CDR2 YYNGEE. CDR3 DNA: TGTGCCAGCAGCGTAGCCGTCAGCATCTCTGGGGCCAACGTCCTGACTTTC. Translated, it gives CASSVAVSISGANVLTF. Full variable domain (rest looked up from reference TRBV9 and TRBJ2-6): DSGVTQTPKHLITATGQRVTLRCSPRSGDLSVYWYQQSLDQGLQFLIQYYNGEERAKGNILERFSAQQFPDLHSELNLSSLELGDSALYFCASSVAVSISGANVLTFGAGSRLTVL.

V is TRBV6-6 and J is TRBJ1-4; D is ambiguous. Germline V gene data show CDR1 as MNHNY and CDR2 as SVGAGI (reference sequence). The length of the CDR3 is 14 residues. V was pared by 2 bases and J by 7 bases, with 11 bases between. This CDR3 is CASSYAQLSEKLFF. CDR3 sequence (DNA): TGTGCCAGCAGTTACGCTCAACTGAGTGAAAAACTGTTTTTT.

This chain links TRBV2 with TRBJ2-7, with TRBD2 matching over 7 bases. The CDR3 consists of 12 residues. CDR1 and CDR2 from the germline V gene are SNHLY and FYNNEI. Trimming at V came to 7 bases and at J to 3 bases, leaving 3 bases not matched to a gene. CDR3 nucleotide sequence: TGTGCCAGCATGGGGGAGGGCTACGAGCAGTACTTC. Amino acids: CASMGEGYEQYF.

V is TRBV27 and J is TRBJ1-1; TRBD1 matches 10 bases. The CDR3 loop spans 15 amino acids. After removal of 0 bases from V and 4 bases from J, the junction contained 2 bases not matched to a gene. Germline loops: CDR1 MNHEY, CDR2 SMNVEV (reference sequence). DNA for the CDR3: TGTGCCAGCAGTTTATCGAGGACAGGGGGCACTGAAGCTTTCTTT. This codes for CASSLSRTGGTEAFF.

The rearrangement links TRBV6-5 to TRBJ1-4, with D perhaps TRBD1 (5 bases). The CDR3 loop spans 16 amino acids. The V gene lost 0 bases and the J gene lost 6 bases, with 14 bases spanning the gap. Germline V gene data show CDR1 as MNHEY and CDR2 as SVGAGI. The CDR3 DNA is TGTGCCAGCAGTTACTCCGGGGCGGGGAGTTATGAAAAACTGTTTTTT. This sequence encodes CASSYSGAGSYEKLFF.